This record looks at one TCR beta chain sequence and its context. Its antigen remains unidentified. Sequencing was performed with immunoSEQ multiplex PCR; in TCRdb, only in-frame clones are kept and a portion is missing. Of fewer than 1.4 million clones in the sample, approximately 80% were seen once. These data originate in a study of shared clonotypes between healthy human individuals. Overall study: Participating donors consisted of a couple of women and three men aged 18 to 49. Study-wide results and caveats: Clonotypes shared by all four sorted-subset donors had higher generation probabilities than non-shared clonotypes. Clonotypes that were shared across a handful of donors made up roughly 5% of naive CD4 clonotypes.

The germline CDR1 and CDR2 sequences are SGHRS and YFSETQ. The V end was cut by 0 bases, the J end by 2 bases, with 19 bases between. The CDR3 is made up of 18 amino acids. Researchers partitioned CD4+ cells into CD45RA+ naive and CD45RA-negative memory subsets. Sequencing input: memory CD4+ T cells from PBMCs. Subset specified: CD45RA-negative fraction. The TCR comes from a man in his late teens or twenties in good health. Some clones in this sample may be carry-over from other donors' samples. The chain joins TRBV5-1 to TRBJ2-3; possibly TRBD2 for D (6 bases). The CDR3 DNA follows: TGCGCCAGCAGCTTGGCTTCGGGACTTCCCTTTTCCACAGATACGCAGTATTTT. Residues: CASSLASGLPFSTDTQYF.